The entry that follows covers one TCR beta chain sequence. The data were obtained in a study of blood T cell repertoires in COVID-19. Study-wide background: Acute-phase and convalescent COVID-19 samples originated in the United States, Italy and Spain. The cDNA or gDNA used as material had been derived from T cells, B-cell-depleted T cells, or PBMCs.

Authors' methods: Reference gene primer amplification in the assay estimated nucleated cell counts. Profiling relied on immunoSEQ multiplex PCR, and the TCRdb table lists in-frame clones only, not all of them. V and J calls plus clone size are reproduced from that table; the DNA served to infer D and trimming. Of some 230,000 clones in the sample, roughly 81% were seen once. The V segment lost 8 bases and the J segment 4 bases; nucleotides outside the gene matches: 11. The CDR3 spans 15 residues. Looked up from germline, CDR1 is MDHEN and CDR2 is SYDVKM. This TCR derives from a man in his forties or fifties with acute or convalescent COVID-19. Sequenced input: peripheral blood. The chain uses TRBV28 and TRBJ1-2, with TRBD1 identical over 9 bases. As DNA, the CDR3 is TGTGCCAGCTTTGCACAGGGGGCGAGAGGCTATGGCTACACCTTC. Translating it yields CASFAQGARGYGYTF.